The entry that follows covers one T cell receptor (beta chain) sequence. The antigen remains unidentified. This entry is derived from a study of T cell responses to AZD1222 COVID-19 vaccine. Method: immunoSEQ multiplex PCR; TCRdb's copy keeps in-frame clones and lacks some. The table shows fewer than 150,000 clones, with under 95% occurring only once. J gave up 0 bases and V 4 bases, and 8 bases lay outside the gene matches. CDR3 length: 16 amino acids. Germline lookup yields CDR1 SGHTA and CDR2 FQGNSA. Study outcomes and limitations: CD4 TCRs associated with vaccination spanned spike, dominating at 160-218 and 743-854. Females outnumbered males among donors, who were mostly white British; clonal diversity was possibly underestimated. Repertoire sampling occurred only after the peak T cell response.

The sample was peripheral blood, taken on day 0 of AZD1222 vaccination. V usage is TRBV7-2 and J usage is TRBJ2-7, with 8 positions matching TRBD2. This TCR was recovered from an adult in good health. The CDR3 DNA is TGTGCCAGCAGCTCAGGGGTAGCGGGGAGCTCCTACGAGCAGTACTTC. It specifies CASSSGVAGSSYEQYF. The complete variable domain, with remaining parts taken from reference TRBV7-2 and TRBJ2-7, reads GAGVSQSPSNKVTEKGKDVELRCDPISGHTALYWYRQSLGQGLEFLIYFQGNSAPDKSGLPSDRFSAERTGGSVSTLTIQRTQQEDSAVYLCASSSGVAGSSYEQYFGPGTRLTVT.